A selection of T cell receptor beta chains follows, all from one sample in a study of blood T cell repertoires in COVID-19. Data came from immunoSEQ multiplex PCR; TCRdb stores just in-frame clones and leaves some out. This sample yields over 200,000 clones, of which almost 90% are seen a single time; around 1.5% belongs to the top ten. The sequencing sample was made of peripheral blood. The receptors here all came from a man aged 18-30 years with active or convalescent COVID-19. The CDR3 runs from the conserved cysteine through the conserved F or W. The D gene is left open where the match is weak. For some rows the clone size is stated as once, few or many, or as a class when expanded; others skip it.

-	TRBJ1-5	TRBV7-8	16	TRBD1	TGTGCCAGCAGCCCCAGGACAGGGGATGGCAATCAGCCCCAGCATTTT	CASSPRTGDGNQPQHF
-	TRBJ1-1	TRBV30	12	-	TGTGCCTGGCGGGAAGTGAACACTGAAGCTTTCTTT	CAWREVNTEAFF
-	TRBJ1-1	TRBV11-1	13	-	TGTGCCAGCAGCGCGAACAGGAACACTGAAGCTTTCTTT	CASSANRNTEAFF
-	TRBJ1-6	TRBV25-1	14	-	TGTGCCAGCAGTGAATTCGGCTGGAGGTCACCCCTCCACTTT	CASSEFGWRSPLHF
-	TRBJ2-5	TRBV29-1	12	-	TGCAGCGGGCACAGGGTTCGGGAGACCCAGTACTTC	CSGHRVRETQYF
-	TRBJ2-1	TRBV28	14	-	TGTGCCAGCAGTTCCCCGGTTTTTGGCAATGAGCAGTTCTTC	CASSSPVFGNEQFF
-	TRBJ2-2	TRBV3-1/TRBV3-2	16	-	TGTGCCAGCAGCCAACTGGTCGGGATTGACACCGGGGAGCTGTTTTTT	CASSQLVGIDTGELFF
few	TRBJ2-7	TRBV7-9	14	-	TGTGCCAGCAGCCGTAAACAGGGACCCTACGAGCAGTACTTC	CASSRKQGPYEQYF
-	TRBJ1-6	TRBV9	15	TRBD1	TGTGCCAGCAGCGTAGGGGGACAGCCGGGTTCACCCCTCCACTTT	CASSVGGQPGSPLHF
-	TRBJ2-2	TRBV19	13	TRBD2	TGTGCCAGTAGGCTACTAGCGTCCGGGGAGCTGTTTTTT	CASRLLASGELFF
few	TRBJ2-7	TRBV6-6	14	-	TGTGCCAGCAGTTCGACTCCAACCCTCTACGAGCAGTACTTC	CASSSTPTLYEQYF
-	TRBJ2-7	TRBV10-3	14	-	TGTGCCATCAGTGTAGAAGTTCGTTTCTACGAGCAGTACTTC	CAISVEVRFYEQYF
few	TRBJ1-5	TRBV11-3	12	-	TGTGCCAGCAGCTTAGTCTATCAGCCCCAGCATTTT	CASSLVYQPQHF
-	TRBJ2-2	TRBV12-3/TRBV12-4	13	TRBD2	TGTGCCAGCAGTATACTAGCGGGCGGGGAGCTGTTTTTT	CASSILAGGELFF
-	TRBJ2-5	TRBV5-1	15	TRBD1	TGCGCCAGCAGCTTAGACAGGGGGATGCAAGAGACCCAGTACTTC	CASSLDRGMQETQYF
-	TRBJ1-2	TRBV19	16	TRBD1	TGTGCCAGTAGTATAGTGAAAGGGGGCAGCGGCTATGGCTACACCTTC	CASSIVKGGSGYGYTF
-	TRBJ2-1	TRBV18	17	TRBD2	TGTGCCAGCTCACCACCGGAGGGTAGCGGGACTTCTAATGAGCAGTTCTTC	CASSPPEGSGTSNEQFF
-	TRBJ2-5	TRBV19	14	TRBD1	TGTGCCAGTAGGCACACAGGGGGCCAAGAGACCCAGTACTTC	CASRHTGGQETQYF
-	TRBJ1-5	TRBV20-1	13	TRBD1	TGCAGTGCTAGTACAGGGGTCAATCAGCCCCAGCATTTT	CSASTGVNQPQHF
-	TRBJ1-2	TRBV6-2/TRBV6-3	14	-	TGTGCCAGCAGTTTCCCAGAGACAGTCTATGGCTACACCTTC	CASSFPETVYGYTF
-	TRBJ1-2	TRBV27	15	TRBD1	TGTGCCAGCAGTTCGATCCGGGACAGGGACTATGGCTACACCTTC	CASSSIRDRDYGYTF
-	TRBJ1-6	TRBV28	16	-	TGTGCCAGCACCCCGGCGGGCAGTGACTATAATTCACCCCTCCACTTT	CASTPAGSDYNSPLHF
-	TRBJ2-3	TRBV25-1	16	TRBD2	TGTGCCAGCAGTGAACCCGGGACTAGTTCGATAGGGGCGCAGTATTTT	CASSEPGTSSIGAQYF
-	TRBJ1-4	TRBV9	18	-	TGTGCCAGCAGCGTAGGGGAAGGGGATCCACGGACTAATGAAAAACTGTTTTTT	CASSVGEGDPRTNEKLFF
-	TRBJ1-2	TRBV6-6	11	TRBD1	TGTGCCAGCAGTTTTGGACAGGGTTACACCTTC	CASSFGQGYTF
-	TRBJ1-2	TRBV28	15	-	TGTGCCAGCAGTTTATGGATCAGGGGCAACTATGGCTACACCTTC	CASSLWIRGNYGYTF
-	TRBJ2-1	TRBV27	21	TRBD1	TGTGCCAGCAGTTTAATCACTCCACTTATGACAGGGCTGGACGGGGACAATGAGCAGTTCTTC	CASSLITPLMTGLDGDNEQFF
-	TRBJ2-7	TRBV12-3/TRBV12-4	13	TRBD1	TGTGCCAGCACAATGCAGGGGGCAGTCGAGCAGTACTTC	CASTMQGAVEQYF
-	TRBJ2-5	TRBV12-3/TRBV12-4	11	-	TGTGCCAGCAGAGCGACCGGGATAGAGTACTTC	CASRATGIEYF
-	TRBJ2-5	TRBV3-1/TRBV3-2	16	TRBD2	TGTGCCAGCAGCCAACCAAGTGGGCAGGGAGGGGAGACCCAGTACTTC	CASSQPSGQGGETQYF
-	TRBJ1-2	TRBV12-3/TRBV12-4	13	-	TGTGCCAGCAGTTTTAATCCCTACTATGGCTACACCTTC	CASSFNPYYGYTF
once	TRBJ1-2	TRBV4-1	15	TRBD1	TGCGCCAGCAGCCGGATTGAGGGACAGTCCTATGGCTACACCTTC	CASSRIEGQSYGYTF
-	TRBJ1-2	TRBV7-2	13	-	TGTGCCAGCAGCGAGACAGCTAACTATGGCTACACCTTC	CASSETANYGYTF
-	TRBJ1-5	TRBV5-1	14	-	TGCGCCAGCAGCATCCAGGGGCAGGAAGAGCCCCAGCATTTT	CASSIQGQEEPQHF
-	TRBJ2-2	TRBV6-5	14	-	TGTGCCGGAAAAAGGGAGATGAACACCGGGGAGCTGTTTTTT	CAGKREMNTGELFF
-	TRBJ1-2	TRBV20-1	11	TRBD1	TGCAGTGCTGATACAGGGGATGGCTACACCTTC	CSADTGDGYTF
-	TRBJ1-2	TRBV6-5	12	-	TGTGCCAGCAGTCCTGGAGGGTATGGCTACACCTTC	CASSPGGYGYTF
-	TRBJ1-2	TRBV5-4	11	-	TGTGCCAGCAGCTTGTCGGGTGGCTACACCTTC	CASSLSGGYTF
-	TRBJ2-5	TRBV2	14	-	TGTGCCAGCAATAGTATCGCCCGGGAGGAGACCCAGTACTTC	CASNSIAREETQYF
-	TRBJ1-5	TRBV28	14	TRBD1	TGTGCCAGCAGTTTGGGACAGACCAATCAGCCCCAGCATTTT	CASSLGQTNQPQHF
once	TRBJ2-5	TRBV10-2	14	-	TGCGCCAGCAGTCCCGCGGGGGCGGTCGAGACCCAGTACTTC	CASSPAGAVETQYF
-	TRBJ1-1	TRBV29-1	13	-	TGCAGCGTACACAGGGATTTAGGTACTGAAGCTTTCTTT	CSVHRDLGTEAFF
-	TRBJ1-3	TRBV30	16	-	TGTGCCTGGAGTGGGCAGAGGGCAGGCTTTGGAAACACCATATATTTT	CAWSGQRAGFGNTIYF
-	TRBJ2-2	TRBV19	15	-	TGTGCCAGTATAAAGGGGTCCCTGAACACCGGGGAGCTGTTTTTT	CASIKGSLNTGELFF
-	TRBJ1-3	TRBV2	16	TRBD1	TGTGCCAGCAGTGAATCCGGGACAGGAGCTGGAAACACCATATATTTT	CASSESGTGAGNTIYF
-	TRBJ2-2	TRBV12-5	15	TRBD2	TGTGCTAGTGGTTTGAGTAGCGGGAGCGCCGGGGAGCTGTTTTTT	CASGLSSGSAGELFF
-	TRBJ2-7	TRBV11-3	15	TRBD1	TGTGCCAGCAGCTTTACCGGGACAGGGACTGACGAGCAGTACTTC	CASSFTGTGTDEQYF
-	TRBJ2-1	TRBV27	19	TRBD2	TGTGCCAGCAGTTTTCGACTAGCGGGATCCTCCTCCTACTACAATGAGCAGTTCTTC	CASSFRLAGSSSYYNEQFF
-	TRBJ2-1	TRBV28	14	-	TGTGCCAGCAGCCCCGGAGGGCCAGGCGATGAGCAGTTCTTC	CASSPGGPGDEQFF
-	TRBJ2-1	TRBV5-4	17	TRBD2	TGTGCCAGCAGCACCCCGGAACTAGCGGGGGCCTACAATGAGCAGTTCTTC	CASSTPELAGAYNEQFF
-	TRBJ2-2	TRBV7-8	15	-	TGTGCCAGCAGCCTAGGACCCCGGGGCACCGGGGAGCTGTTTTTT	CASSLGPRGTGELFF
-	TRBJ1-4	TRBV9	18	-	TGTGCCAGCAGCGTAGAAGTAGGGACAACTGCAACTAATGAAAAACTGTTTTTT	CASSVEVGTTATNEKLFF
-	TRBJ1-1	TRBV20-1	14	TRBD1	TGCAGTGCTAGTCGTCGGGACAGAAAATCTGAAGCTTTCTTT	CSASRRDRKSEAFF